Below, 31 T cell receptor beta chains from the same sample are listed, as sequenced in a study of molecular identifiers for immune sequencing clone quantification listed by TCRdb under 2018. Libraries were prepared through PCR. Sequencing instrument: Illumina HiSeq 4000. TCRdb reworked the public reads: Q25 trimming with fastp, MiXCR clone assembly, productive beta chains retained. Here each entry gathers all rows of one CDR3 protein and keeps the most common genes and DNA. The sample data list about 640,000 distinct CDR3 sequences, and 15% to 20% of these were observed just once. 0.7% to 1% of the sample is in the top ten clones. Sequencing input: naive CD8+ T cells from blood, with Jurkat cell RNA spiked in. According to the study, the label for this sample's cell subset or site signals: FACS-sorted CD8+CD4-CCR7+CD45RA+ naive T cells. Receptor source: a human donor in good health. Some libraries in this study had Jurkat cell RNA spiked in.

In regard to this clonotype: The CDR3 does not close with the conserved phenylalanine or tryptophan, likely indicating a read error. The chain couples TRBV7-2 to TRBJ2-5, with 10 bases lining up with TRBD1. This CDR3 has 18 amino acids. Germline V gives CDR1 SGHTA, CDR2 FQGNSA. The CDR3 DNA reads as TGTGTCAGCAGCTTAGAGGTCCCGGGACAGGGGTACCTGTGGACCCAGTACCTC. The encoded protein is CVSSLEVPGQGYLWTQYL.

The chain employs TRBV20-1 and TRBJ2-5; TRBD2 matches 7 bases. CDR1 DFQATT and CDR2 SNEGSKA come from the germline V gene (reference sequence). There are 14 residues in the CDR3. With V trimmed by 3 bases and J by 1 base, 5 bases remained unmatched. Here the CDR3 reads CSASEGLSQETQYF. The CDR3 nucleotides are TGCAGTGCTAGCGAGGGACTATCCCAAGAGACCCAGTACTTC.

The CDR3 DNA follows: TGTGCCAGCAGCTTAGACAGGGGGATTAGCAATCAGCCCCAGCATTTT. It yields the protein CASSLDRGISNQPQHF. This chain links TRBV7-6 with TRBJ1-5; 8 nucleotides align to TRBD1. Germline CDR1 SGHVS, CDR2 FNYEAQ. The CDR3 has 16 residues. After removal of 1 base from V and 0 bases from J, the junction contained 2 bases not matched to a gene.

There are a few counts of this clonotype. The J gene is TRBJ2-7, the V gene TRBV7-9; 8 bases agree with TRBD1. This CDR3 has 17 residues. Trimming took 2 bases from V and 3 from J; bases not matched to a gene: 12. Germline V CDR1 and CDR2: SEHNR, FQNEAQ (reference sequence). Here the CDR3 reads CASSLKAVPGGRYEQYF. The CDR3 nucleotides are TGTGCCAGCAGCTTAAAAGCTGTTCCAGGGGGCCGCTACGAGCAGTACTTC.

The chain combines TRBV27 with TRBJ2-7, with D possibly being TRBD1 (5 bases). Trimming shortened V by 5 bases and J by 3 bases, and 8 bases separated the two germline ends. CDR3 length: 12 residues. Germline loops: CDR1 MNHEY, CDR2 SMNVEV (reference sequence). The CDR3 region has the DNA TGTGCCAGCAGTGGACACCTCTACGAGCAGTACTTC. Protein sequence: CASSGHLYEQYF.

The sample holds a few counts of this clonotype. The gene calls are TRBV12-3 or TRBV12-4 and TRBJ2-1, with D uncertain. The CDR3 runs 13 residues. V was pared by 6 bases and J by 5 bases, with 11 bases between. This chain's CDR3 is CASRHPGDNEQFF. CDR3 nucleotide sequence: TGTGCCAGCAGGCACCCTGGGGACAATGAGCAGTTCTTC.

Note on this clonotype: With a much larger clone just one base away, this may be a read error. CDR3 sequence: CASSGSGQLYTDTQHF. The CDR3 DNA reads as TGTGCCAGCAGCGGCTCGGGACAGCTATACACAGATACGCAGCATTTT. The chain links TRBV5-6 to TRBJ2-3, with TRBD1 identical over 7 bases. The DNA end favors TRBJ1-5, so the J call may be wrong. The CDR3 runs 16 residues. Germline CDR1 SGHDT, CDR2 YYEEEE.

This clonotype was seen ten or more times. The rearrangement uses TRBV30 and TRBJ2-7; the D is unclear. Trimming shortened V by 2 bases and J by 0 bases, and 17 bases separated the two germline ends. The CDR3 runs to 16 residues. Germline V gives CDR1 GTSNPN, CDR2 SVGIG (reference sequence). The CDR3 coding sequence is TGTGCCTGGAGTCCCACAATTCGGCCAAGCTCCTACGAGCAGTACTTC. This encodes CAWSPTIRPSSYEQYF. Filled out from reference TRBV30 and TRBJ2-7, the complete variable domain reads SQTIHQWPATLVQPVGSPLSLECTVEGTSNPNLYWYRQAAGRGLQLLFYSVGIGQISSEVPQNLSASRPQDRQFILSSKKLLLSDSGFYLCAWSPTIRPSSYEQYFGPGTRLTVT.

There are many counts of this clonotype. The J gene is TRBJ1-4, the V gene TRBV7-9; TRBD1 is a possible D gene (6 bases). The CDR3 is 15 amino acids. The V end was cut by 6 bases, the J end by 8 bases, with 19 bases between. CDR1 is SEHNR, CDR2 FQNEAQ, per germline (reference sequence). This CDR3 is CASSLPRGLEEKLFF. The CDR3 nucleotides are TGTGCCAGCAGTTTACCGAGGGGGTTGGAAGAAAAACTGTTTTTT.

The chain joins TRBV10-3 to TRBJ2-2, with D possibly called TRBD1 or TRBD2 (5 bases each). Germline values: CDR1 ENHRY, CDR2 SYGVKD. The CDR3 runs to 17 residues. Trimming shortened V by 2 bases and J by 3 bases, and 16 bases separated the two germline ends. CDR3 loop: CAISENFGGLDTGELFF. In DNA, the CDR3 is TGTGCCATCAGTGAGAATTTTGGGGGATTGGACACCGGGGAGCTGTTTTTT.

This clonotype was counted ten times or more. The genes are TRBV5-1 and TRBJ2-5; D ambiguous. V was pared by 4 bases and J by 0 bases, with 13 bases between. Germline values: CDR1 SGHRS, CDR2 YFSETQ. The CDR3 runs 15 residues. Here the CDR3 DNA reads TGCGCCAGCAGCGAGGAGTGGGAAAACCAAGAGACCCAGTACTTC. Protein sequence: CASSEEWENQETQYF.

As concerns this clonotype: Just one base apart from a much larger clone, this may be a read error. DNA of the CDR3: TGTGCCGGCAGTCCCTTACCGGGACCAGCGTGGCAGCCCCAGCATTTT. Translated, it gives CAGSPLPGPAWQPQHF. The V gene is TRBV6-5, the J gene TRBJ1-5, with a tentative D call TRBD1 (5 bases). Germline V gives CDR1 MNHEY, CDR2 SVGAGI. The CDR3 has 16 amino acids.

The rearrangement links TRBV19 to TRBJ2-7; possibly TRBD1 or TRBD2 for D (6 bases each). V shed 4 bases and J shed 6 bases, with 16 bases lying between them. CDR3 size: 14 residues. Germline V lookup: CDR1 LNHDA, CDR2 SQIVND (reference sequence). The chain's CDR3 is CASSTLGGLGEQYF. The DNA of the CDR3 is TGTGCCAGTAGTACACTCGGGGGCCTGGGCGAGCAGTACTTC.

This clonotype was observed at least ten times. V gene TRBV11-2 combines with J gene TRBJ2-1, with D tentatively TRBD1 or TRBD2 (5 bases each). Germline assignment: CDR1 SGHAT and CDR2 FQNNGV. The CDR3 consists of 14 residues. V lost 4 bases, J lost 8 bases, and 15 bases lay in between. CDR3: CASSSTRGNDEQFF. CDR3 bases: TGTGCCAGCAGCTCTACTAGGGGAAACGATGAGCAGTTCTTC. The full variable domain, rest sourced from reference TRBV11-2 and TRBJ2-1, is EAGVAQSPRYKIIEKRQSVAFWCNPISGHATLYWYQQILGQGPKLLIQFQNNGVVDDSQLPKDRFSAERLKGVDSTLKIQPAKLEDSAVYLCASSSTRGNDEQFFGPGTRLTVL.

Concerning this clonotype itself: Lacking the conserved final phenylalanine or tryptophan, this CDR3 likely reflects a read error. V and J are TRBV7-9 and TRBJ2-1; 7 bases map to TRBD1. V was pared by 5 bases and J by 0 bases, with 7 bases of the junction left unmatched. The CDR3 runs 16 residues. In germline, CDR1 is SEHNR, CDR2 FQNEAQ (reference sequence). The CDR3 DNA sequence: TGTGCCAGCAGCCACACGTCAGGGGGCTCCTACAATGAGCAGTTCCTC. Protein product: CASSHTSGGSYNEQFL.

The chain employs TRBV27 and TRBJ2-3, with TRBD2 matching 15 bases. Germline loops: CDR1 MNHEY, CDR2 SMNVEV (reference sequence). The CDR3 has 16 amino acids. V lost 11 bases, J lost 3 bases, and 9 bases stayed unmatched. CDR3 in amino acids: CAGPGLAGGTTDTQYF. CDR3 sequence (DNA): TGTGCCGGACCGGGACTAGCGGGGGGAACGACAGATACGCAGTATTTT.

The CDR3 here is CASSPSSGRGSDTQYF. DNA of the CDR3: TGTGCCAGCAGTCCCTCTAGCGGGAGAGGTTCAGATACGCAGTATTTT. The J gene is TRBJ2-3, the V gene TRBV6-5, with 10 bases aligning to TRBD2. This CDR3 has 16 residues. V gave up 5 bases and J gave up 4 bases; unmatched junction bases: 9. Germline V lookup: CDR1 MNHEY, CDR2 SVGAGI.

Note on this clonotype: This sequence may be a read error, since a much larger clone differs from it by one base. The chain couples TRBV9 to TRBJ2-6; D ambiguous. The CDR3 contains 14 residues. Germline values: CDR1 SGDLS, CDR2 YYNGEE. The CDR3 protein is CATSPDSGVNVLTF. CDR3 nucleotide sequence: TGTGCCACCTCCCCAGACTCTGGGGTCAACGTCCTGACTTTC.

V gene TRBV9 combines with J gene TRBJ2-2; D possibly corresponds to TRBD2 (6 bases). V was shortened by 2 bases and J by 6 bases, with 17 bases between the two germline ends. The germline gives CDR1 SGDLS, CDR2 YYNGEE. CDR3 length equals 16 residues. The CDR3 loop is CASSVEGGTNAGELFF. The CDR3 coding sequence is TGTGCCAGCAGCGTGGAGGGCGGGACCAACGCCGGGGAGCTGTTTTTT.

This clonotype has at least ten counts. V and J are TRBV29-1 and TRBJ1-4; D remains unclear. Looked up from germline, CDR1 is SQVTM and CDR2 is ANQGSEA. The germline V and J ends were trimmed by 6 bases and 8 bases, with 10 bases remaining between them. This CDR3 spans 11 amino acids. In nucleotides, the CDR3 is TGCAGCGTGAATGGAGGCGAAAAACTGTTTTTT. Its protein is CSVNGGEKLFF.

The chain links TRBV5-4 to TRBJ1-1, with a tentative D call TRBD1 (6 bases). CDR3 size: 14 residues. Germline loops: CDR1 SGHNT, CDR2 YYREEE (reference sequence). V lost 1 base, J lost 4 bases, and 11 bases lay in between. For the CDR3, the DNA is TGTGCCAGCAGCTTGTGGGGGGCGAGCACTGAAGCTTTCTTT. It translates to CASSLWGASTEAFF.

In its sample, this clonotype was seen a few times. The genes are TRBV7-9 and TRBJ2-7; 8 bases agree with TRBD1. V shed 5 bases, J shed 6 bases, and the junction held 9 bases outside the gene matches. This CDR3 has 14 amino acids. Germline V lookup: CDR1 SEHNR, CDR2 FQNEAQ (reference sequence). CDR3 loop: CASSVDRVNREQYF. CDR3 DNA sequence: TGTGCCAGCAGCGTGGACAGGGTGAATCGCGAGCAGTACTTC.

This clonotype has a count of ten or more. CDR3 in DNA: TGTGCCAGCAACACCCCGGAGGGCACAGATACGCAGTATTTT. It specifies CASNTPEGTDTQYF. This rearrangement joins TRBV27 to TRBJ2-3, with D tentatively TRBD2 (5 bases). Trimming took off 7 bases at V and 1 base at J, with 12 bases between the two ends. This CDR3 region has 14 residues. Germline-derived CDR1 and CDR2 are MNHEY and SMNVEV (reference sequence).

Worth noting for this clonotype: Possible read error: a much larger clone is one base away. CDR3 sequence reads: CACSEWAMNTEAFF. CDR3 DNA: TGTGCCTGCAGTGAATGGGCCATGAACACTGAAGCTTTCTTT. The genes are TRBV2 and TRBJ1-1; no clear D. The CDR3 loop spans 14 amino acids. The V gene's germline CDR1 is SNHLY and CDR2 FYNNEI.

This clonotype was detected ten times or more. CDR3 coding DNA: TGTGCCAGCAGTTCTAGGTCCGGGAATCAGCCCCAGCATTTT. Residues: CASSSRSGNQPQHF. The chain combines TRBV11-2 with TRBJ1-5; D is uncertain. The CDR3 has 14 amino acids. Per the germline V gene, CDR1 is SGHAT and CDR2 is FQNNGV. Trimming took off 6 bases at V and 4 bases at J, with 13 bases between the two ends.

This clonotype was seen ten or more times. The CDR3 reads CASSLEPGEVTGELFF. Here the CDR3 DNA reads TGTGCCAGCAGCTTAGAGCCAGGGGAAGTCACCGGGGAGCTGTTTTTT. V usage is TRBV7-6 and J usage is TRBJ2-2; TRBD1 is a possible D gene (6 bases). V dropped 1 base and J dropped 4 bases, with 13 bases sitting between them. CDR1 and CDR2 from the germline V gene are SGHVS and FNYEAQ. CDR3 length equals 16 residues.

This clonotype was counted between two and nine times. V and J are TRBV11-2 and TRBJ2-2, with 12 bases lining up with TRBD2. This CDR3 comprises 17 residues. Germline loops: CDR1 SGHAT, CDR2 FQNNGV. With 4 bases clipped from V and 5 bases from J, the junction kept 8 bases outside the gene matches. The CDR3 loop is CASSYELAGGKTGELFF. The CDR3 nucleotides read TGTGCCAGCAGCTATGAACTAGCGGGGGGAAAAACCGGGGAGCTGTTTTTT.

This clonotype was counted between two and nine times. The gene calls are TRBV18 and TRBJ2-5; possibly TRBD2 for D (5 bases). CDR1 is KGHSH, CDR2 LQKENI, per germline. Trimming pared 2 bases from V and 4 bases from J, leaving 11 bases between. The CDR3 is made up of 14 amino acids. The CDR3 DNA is TGTGCCAGCTCACCATCCGACGAGGGAGAGACCCAGTACTTC. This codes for CASSPSDEGETQYF. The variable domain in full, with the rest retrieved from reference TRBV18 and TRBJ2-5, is NAGVMQNPRHLVRRRGQEARLRCSPMKGHSHVYWYRQLPEEGLKFMVYLQKENIIDESGMPKERFSAEFPKEGPSILRIQQVVRGDSAAYFCASSPSDEGETQYFGPGTRLLVL.

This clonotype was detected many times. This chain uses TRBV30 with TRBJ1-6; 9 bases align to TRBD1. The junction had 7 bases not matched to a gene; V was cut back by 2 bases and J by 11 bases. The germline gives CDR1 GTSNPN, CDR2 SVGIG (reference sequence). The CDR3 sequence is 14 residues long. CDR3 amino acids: CAWSTPGQGPPLHF. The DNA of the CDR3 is TGTGCCTGGAGTACACCGGGACAGGGCCCACCCCTCCACTTT.

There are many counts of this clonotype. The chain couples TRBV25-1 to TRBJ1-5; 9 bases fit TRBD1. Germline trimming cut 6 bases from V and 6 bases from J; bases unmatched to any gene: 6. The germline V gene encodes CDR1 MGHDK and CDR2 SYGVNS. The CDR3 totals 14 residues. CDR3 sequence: CASSSQGAAQPQHF. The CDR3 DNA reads TGTGCCAGCAGCTCACAGGGGGCAGCTCAGCCCCAGCATTTT.

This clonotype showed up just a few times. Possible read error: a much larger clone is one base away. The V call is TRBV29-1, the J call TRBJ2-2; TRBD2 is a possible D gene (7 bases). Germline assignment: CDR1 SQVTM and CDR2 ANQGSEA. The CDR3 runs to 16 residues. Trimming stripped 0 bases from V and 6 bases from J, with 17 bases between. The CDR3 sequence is CSVEDRGAGNPGELFF. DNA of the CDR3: TGCAGCGTTGAAGATCGGGGGGCAGGCAACCCCGGGGAGCTGTTTTTT.